Listed here are 2 T cell receptor beta chains from one sample, sequenced in a study of human T cells and chemical hapten exposure. MiXCR, applied by TCRdb to the RACE reads, yields one record per CDR3 protein. The sample yields more than 300,000 distinct CDR3 sequences, about 5% seen once. The time point was: pre-sensitization, week 0. Treatment denoted: therapeutic diphenylcyclopropenone sensitization with weekly scalp DPC. Sequencing used whole blood, obtained in connection with sensitization to the hapten diphenylcyclopropenone (DPC). The receptor source for this set is a woman in her late teens or twenties with alopecia areata. Some clones in this sample may be carry-over from other donors' samples.

Ten or more counts support this clonotype. The chain couples TRBV20-1 to TRBJ2-5; D remains ambiguous. CDR1 and CDR2 from the germline V gene are DFQATT and SNEGSKA (reference sequence). This CDR3 has 13 residues. The V and J ends lost 6 bases and 8 bases respectively, with 19 bases between them. The CDR3 DNA reads as TGCAGTGCAGCCGATACAGTGCCTCGCACCCAGTACTTC. Translating gives CSAADTVPRTQYF.

The chain joins TRBV4-1 to TRBJ2-2; TRBD2 aligns across 12 bases. This CDR3 is built from 19 residues. Germline CDR1 is MGHRA and CDR2 is YSYEKL. V lost 4 bases to trimming and J lost 3 bases; unmatched junction nucleotides: 12. CDR3 nucleotides: TGCGCCAGCAGCCGACCCGGGACTAGCGGGCCCTCCGACACCGGGGAGCTGTTTTTT. This sequence encodes CASSRPGTSGPSDTGELFF.